This passage covers 17 T cell receptor beta chains from one sample sequenced in a study of blood T cell repertoires in COVID-19. The method was immunoSEQ multiplex PCR; TCRdb's version includes in-frame clones alone and lacks a portion of them. This table has more than 140,000 clones, about 91% appearing once. Sequenced sample: peripheral blood. The receptors stem from a woman aged 60-75 years with acute or convalescent COVID-19.

The J gene is TRBJ1-1, the V gene TRBV6-5; D unclear. V gave up 7 bases and J gave up 3 bases, with 15 bases separating them. The CDR3 extends over 14 amino acids. CDR1 MNHEY and CDR2 SVGAGI come from the germline V gene. The DNA of the CDR3 is TGTGCCAGCACCCCGCGCACAGACCACACTGAAGCTTTCTTT. It is translated as CASTPRTDHTEAFF.

The genes are TRBV6-5 and TRBJ1-2; the D gene is possibly TRBD1 (5 bases). Trimming pared 9 bases from V and 4 bases from J, leaving 21 bases between. CDR3 length: 15 amino acids. Germline V gene data show CDR1 as MNHEY and CDR2 as SVGAGI. CDR3 DNA: TGTGCCAGTAACCCCGGGACTCCAACCTCCTATGGCTACACCTTC. Its protein is CASNPGTPTSYGYTF.

This rearrangement joins TRBV11-1 to TRBJ2-6, with D tentatively TRBD1 (6 bases). The CDR3 sequence is 16 residues long. Trimming removed 5 bases from V and 0 bases from J, with 11 bases in between. In germline, CDR1 is SGHAT, CDR2 FQDESV (reference sequence). The CDR3 DNA follows: TGTGCCAGCAGCGCCCGACAGGTCTCTGGGGCCAACGTCCTGACTTTC. Encoded protein: CASSARQVSGANVLTF. The full variable domain, rest sourced from reference TRBV11-1 and TRBJ2-6, is EAEVAQSPRYKITEKSQAVAFWCDPISGHATLYWYRQILGQGPELLVQFQDESVVDDSQLPKDRFSAERLKGVDSTLKIQPAELGDSAMYLCASSARQVSGANVLTFGAGSRLTVL.

J is TRBJ2-2 and V is TRBV6-6; TRBD2 might be the D (5 bases). Germline V gene lookup returns CDR1 MNHNY and CDR2 SVGAGI (reference sequence). CDR3 length: 16 amino acids. The V end lost 7 bases, the J end lost 1 base, and 16 bases lay between the germline ends. The CDR3 sequence: CASTRGNLMNTGELFF. CDR3 DNA sequence: TGTGCCAGCACCCGGGGAAACCTCATGAACACCGGGGAGCTGTTTTTT.

This clone was observed a handful of times. The chain carries TRBV6-2 or TRBV6-3 and TRBJ2-7, with 9 nucleotides matching TRBD1. The V segment lost 1 base and the J segment 5 bases; nucleotides outside the gene matches: 6. Germline values: CDR1 MNHEY, CDR2 SVGEGT. The CDR3 covers 15 residues. The CDR3 loop reads CASSYWGQGGHEQYF. The CDR3, as DNA: TGTGCCAGCAGTTACTGGGGACAGGGTGGCCACGAGCAGTACTTC.

The V gene is TRBV5-4, the J gene TRBJ2-2; TRBD1 is a possible D gene (9 bases). Trimming stripped 6 bases from V and 8 bases from J, with 20 bases between. Germline V CDR1 and CDR2: SGHNT, YYREEE (reference sequence). This CDR3 has 15 residues. The CDR3 spells CASNPGGDREGELFF. The CDR3 DNA reads TGTGCCAGCAACCCGGGGGGGGACAGGGAAGGGGAGCTGTTTTTT.

The table lists this clone with a count of one. The V and J genes are TRBV12-3 or TRBV12-4 and TRBJ1-2, with 8 bases fitting TRBD1. With 8 bases clipped from V and 4 bases from J, the junction kept 6 bases outside the gene matches. This CDR3 has 13 residues. This CDR3 reads CASGQGTGYGYTF. The DNA for the CDR3 is TGTGCCAGCGGACAAGGGACAGGCTATGGCTACACCTTC.

The rearrangement uses TRBV27 and TRBJ1-5; TRBD1 matches 9 bases. The V and J ends lost 4 bases and 7 bases, in that order; junction bases with no gene match: 5. Germline V gene lookup returns CDR1 MNHEY and CDR2 SMNVEV (reference sequence). CDR3 length: 14 residues. The CDR3 DNA is TGTGCCAGCAGTTCACAGGGGGCTCGGCAGCCCCAGCATTTT. Translating gives CASSSQGARQPQHF.

The chain employs TRBV4-3 and TRBJ2-7; 8 bases align to TRBD1. With V trimmed by 0 bases and J by 4 bases, 5 bases remained unmatched. This CDR3 comprises 15 residues. CDR1 and CDR2 from the germline V gene are LGHNA and YSLEER. In DNA form, the CDR3 reads TGCGCCAGCAGCCAAGATCGTGGACAGGGATACGAGCAGTACTTC. As protein: CASSQDRGQGYEQYF.

The chain couples TRBV29-1 to TRBJ1-1; TRBD1 aligns across 7 bases. The germline V gene has CDR1 SQVTM and CDR2 ANQGSEA. The CDR3 length is 14 residues. Trimming cost V 7 bases and J 2 bases; bases outside gene matches: 10. CDR3 nucleotides: TGCAGCGCTACAGGGGCCGAAATTAACACTGAAGCTTTCTTT. Translating it yields CSATGAEINTEAFF. The full variable domain, its missing parts supplied by reference TRBV29-1 and TRBJ1-1, is SAVISQKPSRDICQRGTSLTIQCQVDSQVTMMFWYRQQPGQSLTLIATANQGSEATYESGFVIDKFPISRPNLTFSTLTVSNMSPEDSSIYLCSATGAEINTEAFFGQGTRLTVV.

This sequence joins TRBV6-5 and TRBJ1-5; 9 nucleotides match TRBD1. Trimming cost V 5 bases and J 2 bases; bases outside gene matches: 4. Germline loops: CDR1 MNHEY, CDR2 SVGAGI. CDR3 length equals 15 residues. Written as DNA, the CDR3 is TGTGCCAGCAGTCAGGACAGGGGTGGCAATCAGCCCCAGCATTTT. This gives the protein CASSQDRGGNQPQHF.

The J gene is TRBJ1-5, the V gene TRBV30, with 11 positions matching TRBD1. Trimming removed 0 bases from V and 4 bases from J; junction bases left unmatched: 2. The length of the CDR3 is 15 residues. The V gene's germline CDR1 is GTSNPN and CDR2 SVGIG (reference sequence). CDR3 in DNA: TGTGCCTGGAGTGTAGGACAGGGGGCGAATCAGCCCCAGCATTTT. The encoded protein is CAWSVGQGANQPQHF.

The gene calls are TRBV4-3 and TRBJ2-1; 13 nucleotides match TRBD2. With V trimmed by 1 base and J by 7 bases, 7 bases remained unmatched. The CDR3 has 17 amino acids. Germline assignment: CDR1 LGHNA and CDR2 YSLEER. CDR3 nucleotides: TGCGCCAGCAGCCAAGTGTTACTAGCGGGGGGGCGGAATGAGCAGTTCTTC. Protein sequence: CASSQVLLAGGRNEQFF.

The J gene is TRBJ2-1, the V gene TRBV10-3; TRBD2 might be the D (7 bases). V lost 3 bases, J lost 3 bases, and 15 bases lay in between. This CDR3 region has 16 residues. The germline V gene encodes CDR1 ENHRY and CDR2 SYGVKD. The CDR3 is CAISDLWRGLYNEQFF. The CDR3 DNA follows: TGTGCCATCAGTGATTTGTGGCGGGGGCTCTACAATGAGCAGTTCTTC.

This clone was observed a handful of times. This sequence joins TRBV10-3 and TRBJ2-7; D not resolved. Per germline, CDR1 ENHRY and CDR2 SYGVKD. Trimming removed 2 bases at V and 2 bases at J, with 7 bases between. The CDR3 has 13 amino acids. The CDR3 loop reads CAISEPPTYEQYF. The DNA for the CDR3 is TGTGCCATCAGTGAGCCACCTACCTACGAGCAGTACTTC.

This chain uses TRBV2 with TRBJ2-5, with TRBD1 matching 8 bases. Germline CDR1 is SNHLY and CDR2 is FYNNEI. The CDR3 sequence is 14 residues long. V was pared by 2 bases and J by 5 bases, with 4 bases of the junction left unmatched. DNA of the CDR3: TGTGCCAGCAGTGAATGGACAGGGCTGGAGACCCAGTACTTC. Amino acid sequence: CASSEWTGLETQYF.

This chain connects TRBV6-2 or TRBV6-3 to TRBJ2-7, with 7 bases that match TRBD1. Losses at the gene ends were 2 bases for V and 2 bases for J; bases not matched to a gene: 12. CDR3 length equals 17 residues. Looked up from germline, CDR1 is MNHEY and CDR2 is SVGEGT. CDR3 in amino acids: CASSYVRKGASPYEQYF. CDR3 sequence (DNA): TGTGCCAGCAGTTACGTGCGAAAGGGGGCGAGTCCCTACGAGCAGTACTTC.